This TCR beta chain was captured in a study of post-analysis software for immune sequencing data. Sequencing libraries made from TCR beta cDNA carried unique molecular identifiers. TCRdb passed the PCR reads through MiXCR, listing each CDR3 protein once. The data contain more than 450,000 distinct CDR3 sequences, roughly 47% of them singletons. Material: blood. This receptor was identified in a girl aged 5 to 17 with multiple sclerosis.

This CDR3 is CSVEDNRDTEAFF. In DNA form, the CDR3 reads TGCAGCGTTGAAGATAACCGGGACACTGAAGCTTTCTTT. The J gene is TRBJ1-1, the V gene TRBV29-1; the D is unclear. Germline CDR1 SQVTM, CDR2 ANQGSEA. Trimming removed 0 bases at V and 3 bases at J, with 8 bases between. CDR3 length: 13 amino acids.